This T cell receptor beta chain was documented in a study of T cells after yellow fever vaccination. The overall study: Fractions of limited cellularity were prepared by means of SMART-Seq v4 Ultra Low Input.

Of note for this clonotype: No antigen is known for it.

Germline V lookup: CDR1 SEHNR, CDR2 FQNEAQ (reference sequence). With 1 base removed from V and 2 bases from J, the gap between germline ends came to 12 bases. CDR3 length: 15 residues. Findings and caveats of the study: Clones that expanded after primary vaccination mostly reappeared after the booster (nearly 98% CD4, 80% to 90% CD8).

Each CDR3 protein is one row after TCRdb ran MiXCR on the 5' RACE reads. The sample has around 300,000 distinct CDR3 sequences; approximately 4% are singletons. The V call is TRBV7-9, the J call TRBJ2-7; D remains unclear. The source was PBMCs, collected 15 days after the yellow fever booster vaccination. This receptor was taken from a man between 18 and 35 years old who received the YFV17D yellow fever vaccine. In DNA, the CDR3 is TGTGCCAGCAGCTTAGTACGGTTGGGCCCCTACGAGCAGTACTTC. Protein sequence: CASSLVRLGPYEQYF.